These 5 T cell receptor beta chains share one sample of origin, sequenced in a study of blood T cell repertoires in COVID-19. Profiled with immunoSEQ multiplex PCR; TCRdb holds only in-frame clones, not every one. The repertoire holds roughly 250,000 clones, with 65% to 85% as singletons. Source material: peripheral blood. These receptors were obtained from a man in his fifties with active or convalescent COVID-19.

CDR3: CASSEAGGLFRYF. The CDR3 DNA reads as TGTGCCAGCAGTGAAGCCGGCGGACTATTTCGGTACTTC. V usage is TRBV6-1 and J usage is TRBJ2-7; perhaps TRBD2 as D (6 bases). The CDR3 is made up of 13 amino acids. Trimming took off 0 bases at V and 12 bases at J, with 15 bases between the two ends. Germline CDR1 reads MNHNS; CDR2 reads SASEGT.

This clone was seen a handful of times. The chain has TRBV6-6 and TRBJ1-5; no firm D call. Looked up from germline, CDR1 is MNHNY and CDR2 is SVGAGI (reference sequence). The V end lost 2 bases, the J end lost 7 bases, and 6 bases lay between the germline ends. The CDR3 consists of 12 residues. The CDR3 DNA reads TGTGCCAGCAGTTACCCCCGGCAGCCCCAGCATTTT. It codes for CASSYPRQPQHF.

V usage is TRBV7-6 and J usage is TRBJ2-2, with TRBD2 matching 7 bases. Germline V lookup: CDR1 SGHVS, CDR2 FNYEAQ. CDR3 length: 11 residues. Germline trimming cut 8 bases from V and 6 bases from J; bases unmatched to any gene: 0. The CDR3 region is CASRGAGELFF. CDR3 sequence (DNA): TGTGCCAGCCGGGGGGCCGGGGAGCTGTTTTTT.

The chain couples TRBV5-1 to TRBJ1-3, with D maybe TRBD1 (5 bases). The length of the CDR3 is 17 residues. Per the germline V gene, CDR1 is SGHRS and CDR2 is YFSETQ. V lost 0 bases, J lost 0 bases, and 13 bases lay in between. The CDR3 coding sequence is TGCGCCAGCAGCTTGGGGAGGGGACGGAGCTCTGGAAACACCATATATTTT. Translation: CASSLGRGRSSGNTIYF.

Of note for this clone: Other DNA sequences within the sample encode an identical CDR3. The chain is built from TRBV30 and TRBJ1-4; no definite D call. The V end lost 5 bases, the J end lost 5 bases, and 9 bases lay between the germline ends. This CDR3 contains 12 residues. Germline loops: CDR1 GTSNPN, CDR2 SVGIG (reference sequence). The CDR3 DNA is TGTGCCTGGGGCAGGTCAAATGAAAAACTGTTTTTT. Residues: CAWGRSNEKLFF.